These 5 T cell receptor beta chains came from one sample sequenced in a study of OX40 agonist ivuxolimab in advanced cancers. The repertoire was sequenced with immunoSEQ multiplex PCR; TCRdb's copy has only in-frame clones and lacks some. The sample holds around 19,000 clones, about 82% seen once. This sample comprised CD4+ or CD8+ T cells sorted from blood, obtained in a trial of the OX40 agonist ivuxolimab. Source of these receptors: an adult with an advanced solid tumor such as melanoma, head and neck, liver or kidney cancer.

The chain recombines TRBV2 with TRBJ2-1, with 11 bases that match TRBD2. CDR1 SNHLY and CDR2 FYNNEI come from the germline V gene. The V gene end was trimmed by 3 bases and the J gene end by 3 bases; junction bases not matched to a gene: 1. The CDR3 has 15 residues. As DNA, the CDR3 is TGTGCCAGCAGTGATGGGACTAGCGGCTACAATGAGCAGTTCTTC. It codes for CASSDGTSGYNEQFF.

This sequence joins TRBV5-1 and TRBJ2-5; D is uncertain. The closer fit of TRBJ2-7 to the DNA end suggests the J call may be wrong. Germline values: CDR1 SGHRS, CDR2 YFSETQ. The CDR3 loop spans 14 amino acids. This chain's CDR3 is CASSLSSWHYEQYF. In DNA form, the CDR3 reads TGCGCCAGCAGTCTATCGTCGTGGCACTACGAGCAGTACTTC.

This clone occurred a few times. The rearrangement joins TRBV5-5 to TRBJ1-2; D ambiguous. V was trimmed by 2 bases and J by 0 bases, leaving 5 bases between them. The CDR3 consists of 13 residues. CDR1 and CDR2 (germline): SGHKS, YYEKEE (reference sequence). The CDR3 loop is CASSLQSNYGYTF. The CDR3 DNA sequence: TGTGCCAGCAGCTTACAGTCTAACTATGGCTACACCTTC.

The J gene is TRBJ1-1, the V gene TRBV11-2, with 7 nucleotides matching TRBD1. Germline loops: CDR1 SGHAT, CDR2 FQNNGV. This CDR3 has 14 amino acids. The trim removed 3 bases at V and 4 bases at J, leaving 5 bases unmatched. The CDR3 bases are TGTGCCAGCAGCTTTCCAGGGGGGAGCACTGAAGCTTTCTTT. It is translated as CASSFPGGSTEAFF. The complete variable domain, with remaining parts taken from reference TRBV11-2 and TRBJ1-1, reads EAGVAQSPRYKIIEKRQSVAFWCNPISGHATLYWYQQILGQGPKLLIQFQNNGVVDDSQLPKDRFSAERLKGVDSTLKIQPAKLEDSAVYLCASSFPGGSTEAFFGQGTRLTVV.

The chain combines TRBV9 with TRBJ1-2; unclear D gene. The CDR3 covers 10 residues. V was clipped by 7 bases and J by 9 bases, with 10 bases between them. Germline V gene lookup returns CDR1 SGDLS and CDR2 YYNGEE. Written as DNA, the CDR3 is TGTGCCAGCTCTGGAGGGAGCTACACCTTC. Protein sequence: CASSGGSYTF. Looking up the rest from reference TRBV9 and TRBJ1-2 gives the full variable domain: DSGVTQTPKHLITATGQRVTLRCSPRSGDLSVYWYQQSLDQGLQFLIQYYNGEERAKGNILERFSAQQFPDLHSELNLSSLELGDSALYFCASSGGSYTFGSGTRLTVV.